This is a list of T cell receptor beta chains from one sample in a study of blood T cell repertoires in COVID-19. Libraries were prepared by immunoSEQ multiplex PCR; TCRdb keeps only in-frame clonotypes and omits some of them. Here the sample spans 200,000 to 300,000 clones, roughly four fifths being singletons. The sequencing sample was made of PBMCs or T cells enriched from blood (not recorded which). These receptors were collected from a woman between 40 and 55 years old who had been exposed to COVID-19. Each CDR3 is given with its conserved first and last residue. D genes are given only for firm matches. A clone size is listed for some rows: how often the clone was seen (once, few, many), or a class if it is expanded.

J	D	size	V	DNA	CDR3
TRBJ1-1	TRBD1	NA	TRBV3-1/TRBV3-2	TGTGCCAGCAGCCAAGGCCCGACAGGGAAGAATGAAGCTTTCTTT	CASSQGPTGKNEAFF
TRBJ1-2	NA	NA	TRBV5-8	TGTGCCAGCAGCTTGCCCCTTTGGCGGAACTATGGCTACACCTTC	CASSLPLWRNYGYTF
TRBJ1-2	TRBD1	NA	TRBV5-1	TGCGCCAGCAGCCCTGACAGGGGGCCCGCCTCTAATGGCTACACCTTC	CASSPDRGPASNGYTF
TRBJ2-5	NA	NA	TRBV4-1	TGCGCCAGCAGCCAGGGGTCCGGGGGGCCCAGGGAGACCCAGTACTTC	CASSQGSGGPRETQYF
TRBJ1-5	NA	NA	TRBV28	TGTGCCAGCAGCATCAGGGATCAGCCCCAGCATTTT	CASSIRDQPQHF
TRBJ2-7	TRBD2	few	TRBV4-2	TGTGCCAGCAGCCAAGATTGGAGCGGGGGGACCAGCTACGAGCAGTACTTC	CASSQDWSGGTSYEQYF
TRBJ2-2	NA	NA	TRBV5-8	TGTGCCAGCAGTTTGGGGGGACACGCCGGGGAGCTGTTTTTT	CASSLGGHAGELFF
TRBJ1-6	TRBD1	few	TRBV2	TGTGCCAGCAGGGGCGGGGGACAGGGGAATTCACCCCTCCACTTT	CASRGGGQGNSPLHF
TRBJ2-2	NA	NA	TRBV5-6	TGTGCCAGCAGCTTGCAGGGTTGGAACACCGGGGAGCTGTTTTTT	CASSLQGWNTGELFF
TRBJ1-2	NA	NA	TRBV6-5	TGTGCCAGCAGTTACAGGGGTTATGGCTACACCTTC	CASSYRGYGYTF
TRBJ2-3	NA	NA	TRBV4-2	TGTGCCAGCAGCCAAGGGGTACAGGATACGCAGTATTTT	CASSQGVQDTQYF
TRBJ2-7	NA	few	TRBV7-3	TGTGCCAGCAGCTTAAGTGCACCTACGAGGCAGTACTTC	CASSLSAPTRQYF
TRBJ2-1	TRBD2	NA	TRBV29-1	TGCAGCGTTGCCAGCGGGGGTAATTACAATGAGCAGTTCTTC	CSVASGGNYNEQFF
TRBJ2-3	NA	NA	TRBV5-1	TGCGCCAGCAGCTTGGCGGTTAGCGGAGCAACAGATACGCAGTATTTT	CASSLAVSGATDTQYF
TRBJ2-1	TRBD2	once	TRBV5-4	TGTGCCAGCAGCTTGGACGGGACTAGCGATGAGCAGTTCTTC	CASSLDGTSDEQFF
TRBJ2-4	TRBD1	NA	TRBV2	TGTGCCAGCAGTGCTGACAGGGCCTCAGCCAAAAACATTCAGTACTTC	CASSADRASAKNIQYF
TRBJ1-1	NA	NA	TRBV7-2	TGTGCCAGCAGCTTCCCACAGAACACTGAAGCTTTCTTT	CASSFPQNTEAFF
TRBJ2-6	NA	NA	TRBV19	TGTGCCAGTAGTATAGATCCCCCGCGGGCTCTGGTAACCAACGTCCTGACTTTC	CASSIDPPRALVTNVLTF
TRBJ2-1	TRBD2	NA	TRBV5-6	TGTGCCAGCAGCTTGGTCAGGGCGGGGGATGAGCAGTTCTTC	CASSLVRAGDEQFF
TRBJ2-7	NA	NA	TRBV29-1	TGCAGCGTTACTAGTTCCTACGAGCAGTACTTC	CSVTSSYEQYF